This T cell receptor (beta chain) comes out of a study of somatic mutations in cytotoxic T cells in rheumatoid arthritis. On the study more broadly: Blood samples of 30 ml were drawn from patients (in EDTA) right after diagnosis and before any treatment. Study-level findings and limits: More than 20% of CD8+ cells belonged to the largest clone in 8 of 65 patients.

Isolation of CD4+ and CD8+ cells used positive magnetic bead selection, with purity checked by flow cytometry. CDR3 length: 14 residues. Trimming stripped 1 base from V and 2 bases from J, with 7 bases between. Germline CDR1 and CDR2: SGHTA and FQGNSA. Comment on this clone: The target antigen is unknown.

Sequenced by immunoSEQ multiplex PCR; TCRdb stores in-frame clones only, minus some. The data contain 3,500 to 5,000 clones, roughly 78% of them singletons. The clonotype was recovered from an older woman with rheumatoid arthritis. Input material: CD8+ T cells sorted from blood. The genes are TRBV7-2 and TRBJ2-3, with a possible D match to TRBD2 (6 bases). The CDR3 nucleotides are TGTGCCAGCAGCTTAGGCGGGGCCACAGATACGCAGTATTTT. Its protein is CASSLGGATDTQYF.